Presented here are 8 T cell receptor beta chains from one specimen sequenced in a study of T-cell reconstitution after alpha-beta-depleted transplantation in children. Using unique molecular identifiers, the investigators prepared the TCRbeta library. TCRdb itself ran the PCR reads through MiXCR, one entry per CDR3 protein. Counted here are about 160,000 distinct CDR3 sequences, 11% occurring once; the ten biggest clones make up 13%. Source: PBMCs, taken before TCRalphabeta/CD19-depleted stem cell transplant. These receptors were obtained from a boy between 2 and 10 years old with acute myeloid leukemia, due to receive a stem cell transplant.

Many counts were recorded for this clonotype. The rearrangement links TRBV20-1 to TRBJ2-4, with D tentatively TRBD1 (6 bases). Germline V gives CDR1 DFQATT, CDR2 SNEGSKA (reference sequence). This CDR3 contains 16 residues. V shed 1 base and J shed 6 bases, with 19 bases lying between them. CDR3 sequence reads: CSARARSSGARNIQYF. The CDR3 DNA follows: TGCAGTGCTAGAGCCCGTTCGTCAGGGGCTCGAAACATTCAGTACTTC.

This clonotype was seen ten or more times. The chain is built from TRBV28 and TRBJ1-4; possible D gene TRBD1, 6 bases. This CDR3 has 17 residues. The germline V gene has CDR1 MDHEN and CDR2 SYDVKM. Trimming cost V 5 bases and J 0 bases, with 16 bases left between them. This CDR3 is CASSEQGLEATNEKLFF. The CDR3 nucleotides are TGTGCCAGCAGTGAACAGGGTCTGGAGGCAACTAATGAAAAACTGTTTTTT.

This clonotype was counted ten times or more. J is TRBJ1-5 and V is TRBV5-5; TRBD1 matches 7 bases. Trimming removed 4 bases from V and 6 bases from J; junction bases left unmatched: 4. Germline-derived CDR1 and CDR2 are SGHKS and YYEKEE (reference sequence). This CDR3 is 13 amino acids long. The DNA for the CDR3 is TGTGCCAGCAGCGAACACAGGGGTCAGCCCCAGCATTTT. Encoded protein: CASSEHRGQPQHF.

This clonotype was picked up many times. The chain combines TRBV14 with TRBJ2-7; weak D call: TRBD2 (6 bases). CDR3 length: 13 residues. V gave up 6 bases and J gave up 0 bases, with 9 bases separating them. Germline CDR1 reads SGHDN; CDR2 reads FVKESK. CDR3 protein: CASSKTSSYEQYF. In DNA, the CDR3 is TGTGCCAGCAGTAAGACTAGCTCCTACGAGCAGTACTTC. Complete variable domain (other parts from reference TRBV14 and TRBJ2-7): EAGVTQFPSHSVIEKGQTVTLRCDPISGHDNLYWYRRVMGKEIKFLLHFVKESKQDESGMPNNRFLAERTGGTYSTLKVQPAELEDSGVYFCASSKTSSYEQYFGPGTRLTVT.

A word on this clonotype: This may be a read error, as it is one base from a much larger clone. CDR3 sequence: CSIDRTGGYETQYF. CDR3 nucleotides: TGCAGCATTGATAGGACAGGGGGCTATGAGACCCAGTACTTC. The chain links TRBV29-1 to TRBJ2-5; TRBD1 aligns across 11 bases. Germline V gene sequence: CDR1 SQVTM, CDR2 ANQGSEA. The length of the CDR3 is 14 residues.

The sample holds many counts of this clonotype. The genes are TRBV29-1 and TRBJ1-1, with TRBD1 identical over 8 bases. J was trimmed by 4 bases and V by 4 bases; bases with no gene match: 2. The CDR3 length is 12 residues. CDR1 is SQVTM and CDR2 is ANQGSEA in the germline V gene. CDR3 nucleotides: TGCAGCGTTGCTGACAGGGGCACTGAAGCTTTCTTT. This encodes CSVADRGTEAFF.

This clonotype was counted ten times or more. The rearrangement joins TRBV29-1 to TRBJ2-6, with no clear D. Germline-derived CDR1 and CDR2 are SQVTM and ANQGSEA. V was shortened by 3 bases and J by 0 bases, with 3 bases between the two germline ends. The CDR3 consists of 13 residues. The CDR3 sequence is CSVEYSGANVLTF. CDR3 nucleotides: TGCAGCGTTGAGTACTCTGGGGCCAACGTCCTGACTTTC.

This clonotype occurred many times. The chain has TRBV10-3 and TRBJ1-5, with D uncertain. CDR1 is ENHRY and CDR2 is SYGVKD in the germline V gene. Trimming stripped 4 bases from V and 3 bases from J, with 7 bases between. CDR3 length: 13 residues. CDR3 region: CAISAEINQPQHF. CDR3 DNA sequence: TGTGCCATCAGTGCAGAAATCAATCAGCCCCAGCATTTT.